This passage covers 24 T cell receptor beta chains from one sample sequenced in a study of blood T cells in healthy people across ages. A second PCR, run for roughly 7 to 12 cycles, used a sample-barcoded 5' primer plus a J-beta primer mix. Each CDR3 protein is one row after TCRdb ran MiXCR on the 5' RACE reads. The data show some 920,000 distinct CDR3 sequences, roughly 51% seen once. Sequenced: blood. The receptors come from a woman aged 60 to 75 in good health.

The table lists this clonotype with a few counts. The V and J genes are TRBV7-2 and TRBJ2-1, with TRBD2 matching 8 bases. The V gene's germline CDR1 is SGHTA and CDR2 FQGNSA. The CDR3 runs 15 residues. The V segment lost 2 bases and the J segment 3 bases; nucleotides outside the gene matches: 3. The CDR3 spells CASSLLAGHYNEQFF. The CDR3 bases are TGTGCCAGCAGCTTACTAGCGGGTCACTACAATGAGCAGTTCTTC. Based on the CDR3 plus reference TRBV7-2 and TRBJ2-1, the full variable domain is GAGVSQSPSNKVTEKGKDVELRCDPISGHTALYWYRQSLGQGLEFLIYFQGNSAPDKSGLPSDRFSAERTGGSVSTLTIQRTQQEDSAVYLCASSLLAGHYNEQFFGPGTRLTVL.

This sequence joins TRBV2 and TRBJ2-5, with TRBD1 matching over 8 bases. The CDR3 contains 15 residues. After removal of 7 bases from V and 4 bases from J, the junction contained 11 bases not matched to a gene. Germline V gene data show CDR1 as SNHLY and CDR2 as FYNNEI. CDR3 region: CASKIQGVEGETQYF. The CDR3 nucleotides read TGTGCCAGCAAAATACAGGGGGTTGAAGGAGAGACCCAGTACTTC.

This clonotype has a handful of counts. The chain is built from TRBV20-1 and TRBJ2-1; D remains unclear. Trimming stripped 0 bases from V and 5 bases from J, with 20 bases between. CDR3 length: 17 residues. Germline CDR1 and CDR2: DFQATT and SNEGSKA (reference sequence). The CDR3 region is CSARDFGLLGIHNEQFF. For the CDR3, the DNA is TGCAGTGCTAGAGATTTTGGGCTCTTAGGCATCCACAATGAGCAGTTCTTC.

The chain links TRBV7-2 to TRBJ2-7; TRBD2 aligns across 11 bases. V was clipped by 4 bases and J by 0 bases; unmatched bases: 5. Germline assignment: CDR1 SGHTA and CDR2 FQGNSA. The CDR3 has 16 amino acids. CDR3 DNA: TGTGCCAGCAGCTCCAGACTAGCGGGGTCCTCCTACGAGCAGTACTTC. Protein product: CASSSRLAGSSYEQYF.

The chain links TRBV7-9 to TRBJ2-3; D is unresolved. V was clipped by 2 bases and J by 5 bases, with 5 bases between them. The CDR3 totals 12 residues. CDR1 is SEHNR and CDR2 is FQNEAQ in the germline V gene (reference sequence). In DNA form, the CDR3 reads TGTGCCAGCAGCTTATACGTAGATACGCAGTATTTT. This sequence encodes CASSLYVDTQYF.

The chain's CDR3 is CASSPRGQNYEQYF. DNA of the CDR3: TGTGCCAGCAGCCCCCGGGGACAGAACTACGAGCAGTACTTC. This chain uses TRBV4-2 with TRBJ2-7, with TRBD1 identical over 7 bases. CDR3 length equals 14 residues. Germline assignment: CDR1 LGHNA and CDR2 YNFKEQ. Trimming took 4 bases from V and 3 from J; bases not matched to a gene: 6.

The genes are TRBV5-1 and TRBJ2-5, with D maybe TRBD1 (6 bases). The CDR3 length is 16 residues. CDR1 and CDR2 (germline): SGHRS, YFSETQ. V lost 4 bases to trimming and J lost 0 bases, with 16 bases between them. In nucleotides, the CDR3 is TGCGCCAGCAGCCCCCGGACAGTCCGAGACCAAGAGACCCAGTACTTC. Its translation: CASSPRTVRDQETQYF.

The chain joins TRBV30 to TRBJ2-5; D may be TRBD1 or TRBD2 (6 bases each). Judging by the DNA end, TRBJ2-7 fits better; the J call may be wrong. CDR1 and CDR2 (germline): GTSNPN, SVGIG (reference sequence). This CDR3 has 15 amino acids. CDR3 coding DNA: TGTGCCTGGAGCTTTGGGGGGCCTATTCCCTACGAGCAGTACTTC. It specifies CAWSFGGPIPYEQYF.

V usage is TRBV12-3 or TRBV12-4 and J usage is TRBJ2-5; TRBD1 agrees at 8 bases. The DNA end is more similar to TRBJ2-7, so the J call may be wrong. The CDR3 is 15 amino acids. In DNA, the CDR3 is TGTGCCAGCAGTTTCTACCTCCAGGGGGCTCTCGAGCAGTACTTC. Encoded protein: CASSFYLQGALEQYF.

This clonotype has more than one count but fewer than ten. The chain employs TRBV7-9 and TRBJ2-5; TRBD2 aligns across 8 bases. The V gene's germline CDR1 is SEHNR and CDR2 FQNEAQ (reference sequence). This CDR3 spans 17 amino acids. V lost 0 bases, J lost 5 bases, and 11 bases stayed unmatched. CDR3 nucleotides: TGTGCCAGCAGCTTAGCGAATATCCGGGAGGGACCCGAGACCCAGTACTTC. Residues: CASSLANIREGPETQYF.

The chain employs TRBV5-6 and TRBJ2-1; possibly TRBD2 for D (5 bases). The germline V gene encodes CDR1 SGHDT and CDR2 YYEEEE. V lost 4 bases to trimming and J lost 10 bases, with 21 bases between them. The CDR3 length is 15 residues. CDR3 in amino acids: CASSRGSKHGGEQFF. In DNA, the CDR3 is TGTGCCAGCAGCCGCGGGTCAAAACACGGCGGGGAGCAGTTCTTC.

The chain is built from TRBV20-1 and TRBJ2-7; 9 bases line up with TRBD1. Germline-derived CDR1 and CDR2 are DFQATT and SNEGSKA (reference sequence). V shed 4 bases and J 7 bases; nucleotides not matched to a gene: 14. This CDR3 has 15 residues. CDR3 loop: CSAIKPGQGFWEQYF. CDR3 nucleotide sequence: TGCAGTGCTATAAAACCGGGACAGGGCTTTTGGGAGCAGTACTTC.

The J gene is TRBJ1-2, the V gene TRBV19; the match to TRBD1 covers 7 bases. Germline CDR1 and CDR2: LNHDA and SQIVND (reference sequence). Unmatched junction bases numbered 6, after V lost 9 bases and J lost 2 bases. The CDR3 is 13 amino acids. This CDR3 reads CASHGQENYGYTF. In DNA, the CDR3 is TGTGCCAGCCACGGACAGGAGAACTATGGCTACACCTTC.

In regard to this clonotype: Sequence at one end of the junction differs from germline and may be a read error. The gene calls are TRBV4-3 and TRBJ2-3; the match to TRBD2 covers 8 bases. CDR1 is LGHNA, CDR2 YSLEER, per germline. CDR3 length equals 18 residues. The CDR3 DNA is TGCGCCAGCAGCCAAGAATATCGGGCGGGAGGAGATACAGATAGGCAGTATTTT. Its translation: CASSQEYRAGGDTDRQYF.

This rearrangement joins TRBV5-5 to TRBJ2-5; D is unclear. V was shortened by 0 bases and J by 5 bases, with 17 bases between the two germline ends. The CDR3 length is 16 residues. Germline lookup yields CDR1 SGHKS and CDR2 YYEKEE (reference sequence). The CDR3 here is CASSLDDVWAAETQYF. The CDR3 DNA reads as TGTGCCAGCAGCTTGGATGATGTCTGGGCGGCTGAGACCCAGTACTTC.

This clonotype was seen more than once but under ten times. This sequence joins TRBV20-1 and TRBJ1-1; perhaps TRBD1 as D (5 bases). Trimming cost V 6 bases and J 10 bases, with 12 bases left between them. CDR1 is DFQATT and CDR2 is SNEGSKA in the germline V gene (reference sequence). This CDR3 contains 10 residues. The DNA of the CDR3 is TGCAGTGCCCAGATAGGGGTAGCTTTCTTT. As protein: CSAQIGVAFF.

This clonotype has only a few counts. The chain has TRBV12-3 or TRBV12-4 and TRBJ2-4; the D is unclear. The CDR3 covers 15 residues. V shed 5 bases and J shed 3 bases, with 14 bases lying between them. The CDR3 loop is CASSPIGRGKNIQYF. Written as DNA, the CDR3 is TGTGCCAGCAGTCCAATAGGGCGAGGCAAAAACATTCAGTACTTC.

This clonotype was counted a few times. The chain links TRBV6-5 to TRBJ2-5; either TRBD1 or TRBD2 may supply D (5 bases each). Germline values: CDR1 MNHEY, CDR2 SVGAGI. The V end lost 4 bases, the J end lost 1 base, and 13 bases lay between the germline ends. This CDR3 has 15 amino acids. CDR3 DNA sequence: TGTGCCAGCAGTTCCATCCGGGACCGCCAAGAGACCCAGTACTTC. Protein: CASSSIRDRQETQYF.

This sequence joins TRBV5-1 and TRBJ2-1, with D maybe TRBD2 (6 bases). This CDR3 has 17 residues. The germline V and J ends were trimmed by 4 bases and 9 bases, with 26 bases remaining between them. Germline CDR1 SGHRS, CDR2 YFSETQ. CDR3: CASSLAPVGSDGGEQFF. For the CDR3, the DNA is TGCGCCAGCAGCCTGGCGCCAGTAGGTTCTGACGGGGGTGAGCAGTTCTTC.

This clonotype has just one count. This rearrangement joins TRBV20-1 to TRBJ2-7; maybe TRBD1 (5 bases). Per germline, CDR1 DFQATT and CDR2 SNEGSKA (reference sequence). The V end lost 0 bases, the J end lost 6 bases, and 18 bases lay between the germline ends. The length of the CDR3 is 15 residues. CDR3 residues: CSARDPRRGRGEQYF. DNA of the CDR3: TGCAGTGCTAGAGATCCCCGTAGGGGAAGGGGCGAGCAGTACTTC.

The chain carries TRBV7-2 and TRBJ2-5, with TRBD2 as a possible D gene (5 bases). The better agreement between TRBJ2-7 and the DNA end casts doubt on the J call. The CDR3 is 15 residues long. Germline V gives CDR1 SGHTA, CDR2 FQGNSA. The CDR3 DNA is TGTGCCAGCACCAAGGACTCGTATAGCTCCTACGAGCAGTACTTC. It specifies CASTKDSYSSYEQYF.

The chain employs TRBV6-6 and TRBJ2-1; D is perhaps TRBD1 (6 bases). CDR1 MNHNY and CDR2 SVGAGI come from the germline V gene (reference sequence). Deletions cut 6 bases from V and 0 bases from J, with 9 bases between. This CDR3 comprises 14 residues. The CDR3 nucleotides are TGTGCCAGCAGCCGGGACAACTCCTACAATGAGCAGTTCTTC. Its protein is CASSRDNSYNEQFF.

The V gene is TRBV11-3, the J gene TRBJ2-1; D not resolved. The CDR3 has 12 amino acids. The V end lost 0 bases, the J end lost 7 bases, and 4 bases lay between the germline ends. Germline values: CDR1 SGHNT, CDR2 YENEEA. The CDR3 spells CASSLDHNEQFF. The CDR3 DNA follows: TGTGCCAGCAGCTTAGATCATAATGAGCAGTTCTTC.

J is TRBJ2-7 and V is TRBV20-1, with TRBD2 matching over 11 bases. The J call may be in error: the DNA end matches TRBJ2-5 better. The CDR3 has 14 amino acids. Germline values: CDR1 DFQATT, CDR2 SNEGSKA (reference sequence). CDR3 sequence reads: CSAISGRGLETQYF. CDR3 coding DNA: TGCAGTGCTATTAGCGGGAGGGGGTTGGAGACCCAGTACTTC.